The subject of this entry is one T cell receptor beta chain. Its antigen remains undetermined. The record has no base qualities; no much larger clone is one base away. The source of the sample is a study of blood T cell repertoires in COVID-19 (dated by TCRdb to 2019 to 2021). Background for the entire study: Samples from collaborators originated in the United States, Italy and Spain and spanned both the acute and convalescent phases of COVID-19. The repertoires were released in a freely available public database intended as a resource for research on the immune response to SARS-CoV-2. HLA class I and class II types, where available, came from metadata supplied by the sample provider rather than from assay-based typing. The samples were drawn from two sources: the first 160 participants of the ongoing ImmuneRACE study, and approximately 1,300 subjects contributed by 6 global collaborators. Subjects who had been exposed to COVID-19, were actively infected with it, or had recovered from it provided the deeply sampled blood TCRbeta repertoires that made up the dataset. The prospective study material was composed of cDNA or gDNA derived from T cells, B-cell-depleted T cells, or PBMCs. The sample metadata nearly always contained a de-identified subject ID, COVID-19 status, age in years and sex.

Study-wide conclusions, independent of this receptor: How much clinical and demographic metadata was included differed by source and by participant, and the metadata was provided uncurated.

The immunoSEQ Assay, a bias-controlled multiplex PCR, was used to amplify TCRbeta CDR3 regions from genomic DNA. Processing in the source paper ran as follows. Nucleated cell counts per sample were estimated from amplification of reference gene primers within the assay. To quantify the absolute abundance of each unique TCRbeta CDR3 rearrangement, sequence reads were collapsed and filtered. For each sample, productive Simpson clonality was calculated as the square root of Simpson's diversity index across productive rearrangements. TCRdb obtained this table from immuneACCESS and retained in-frame rearrangements with V and J assigned. These tables miss some clones; where compared with another copy, unresolved V genes account for less than half of the shortfall, and the remainder is unexplained. Clone size and V and J calls were adopted from that table, with D and trimming inferred from the DNA. Here the sample has approximately 500,000 clones; around 90% occur a single time. The ten largest clones represent around 8% of the sample.

One collaborating source in Seattle enrolled patients during active infection and followed them longitudinally through the course of disease. Each collaborating institution followed its own protocols to collect whole blood in K2EDTA tubes. For TCRbeta analysis, collaborator samples were shipped as frozen whole blood, as isolated PBMCs, or as DNA extracted from either sample type. The sequencing sample was made of peripheral blood. This receptor was taken from a woman aged 50 to 65 with COVID-19, enrolled during active disease.

The CDR3 region has the sequence CASSPLAGGLDTQYF. In nucleotides, the sequence is TGTGCCAGCAGTCCGCTAGCGGGGGGCCTAGATACGCAGTATTTT. Recombination linked TRBV27 to TRBJ2-3; 11 bases in the junction line up with TRBD2. The germline V gene (reference sequence) yields MNHEY for CDR1 and SMNVEV for CDR2. Its CDR3 holds 15 amino acids, cysteine through phenylalanine. CDR3 DNA only is kept here, 45 bases in frame from base 1. The junction shows trimming of 5 bases on V and 5 bases on J, and the gene matches do not reach 6 bases of it.